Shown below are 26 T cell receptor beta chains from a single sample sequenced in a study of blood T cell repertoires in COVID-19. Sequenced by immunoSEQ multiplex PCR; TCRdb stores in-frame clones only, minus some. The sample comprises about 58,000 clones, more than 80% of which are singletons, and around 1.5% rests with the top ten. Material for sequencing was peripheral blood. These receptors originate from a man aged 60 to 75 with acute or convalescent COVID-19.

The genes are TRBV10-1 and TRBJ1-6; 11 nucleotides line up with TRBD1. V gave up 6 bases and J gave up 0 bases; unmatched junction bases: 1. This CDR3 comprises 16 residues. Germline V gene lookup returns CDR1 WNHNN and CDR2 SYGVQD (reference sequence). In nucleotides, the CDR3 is TGCGCCAGCAGGGACAGGGGGCACTCCTATAATTCACCCCTCCACTTT. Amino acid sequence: CASRDRGHSYNSPLHF.

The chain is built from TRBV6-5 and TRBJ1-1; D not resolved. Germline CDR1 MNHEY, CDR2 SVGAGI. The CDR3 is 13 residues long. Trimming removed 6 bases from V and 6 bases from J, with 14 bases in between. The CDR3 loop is CASRQVVTAEAFF. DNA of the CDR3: TGTGCCAGCAGGCAGGTTGTGACCGCTGAAGCTTTCTTT.

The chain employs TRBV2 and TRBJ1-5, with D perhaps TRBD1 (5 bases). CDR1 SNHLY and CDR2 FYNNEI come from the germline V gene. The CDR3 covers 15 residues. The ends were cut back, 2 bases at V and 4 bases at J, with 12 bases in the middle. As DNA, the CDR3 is TGTGCCAGCAGTGAAACGGCGGGGCGGAATCAGCCCCAGCATTTT. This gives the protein CASSETAGRNQPQHF.

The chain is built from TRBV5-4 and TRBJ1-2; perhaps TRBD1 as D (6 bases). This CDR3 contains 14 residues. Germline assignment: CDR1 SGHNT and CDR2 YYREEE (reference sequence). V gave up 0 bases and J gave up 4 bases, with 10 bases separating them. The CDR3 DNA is TGTGCCAGCAGCTTGGTTGGGACATCCTATGGCTACACCTTC. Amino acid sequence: CASSLVGTSYGYTF.

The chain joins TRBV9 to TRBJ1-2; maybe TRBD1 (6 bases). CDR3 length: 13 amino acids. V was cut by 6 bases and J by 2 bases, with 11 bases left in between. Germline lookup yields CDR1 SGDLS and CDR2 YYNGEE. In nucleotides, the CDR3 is TGTGCCAGCAATACAGGGTCCAACTATGGCTACACCTTC. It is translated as CASNTGSNYGYTF.

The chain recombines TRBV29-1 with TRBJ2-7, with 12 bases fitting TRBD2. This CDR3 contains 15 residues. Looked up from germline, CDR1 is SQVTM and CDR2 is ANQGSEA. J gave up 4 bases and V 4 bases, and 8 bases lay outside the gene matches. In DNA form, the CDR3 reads TGCAGCGTTGGACCTAGCGGGAGGGCCGAGTACGAGCAGTACTTC. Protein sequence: CSVGPSGRAEYEQYF.

Written as DNA, the CDR3 is TGTGCCAGCAGCACGGACAGGTACACTGAAGCTTTCTTT. Residues: CASSTDRYTEAFF. The genes are TRBV28 and TRBJ1-1; TRBD1 matches 7 bases. Per the germline V gene, CDR1 is MDHEN and CDR2 is SYDVKM. V trimming: 6 bases; J trimming: 3 bases; junction bases outside the gene matches: 4. The CDR3 loop spans 13 amino acids. Based on the CDR3 plus reference TRBV28 and TRBJ1-1, the full variable domain is DVKVTQSSRYLVKRTGEKVFLECVQDMDHENMFWYRQDPGLGLRLIYFSYDVKMKEKGDIPEGYSVSREKKERFSLILESASTNQTSMYLCASSTDRYTEAFFGQGTRLTVV.

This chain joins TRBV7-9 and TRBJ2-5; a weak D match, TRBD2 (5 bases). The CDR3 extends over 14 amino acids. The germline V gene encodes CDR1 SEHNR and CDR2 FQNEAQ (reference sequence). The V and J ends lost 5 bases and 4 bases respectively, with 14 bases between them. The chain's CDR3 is CASSLPPGGETQYF. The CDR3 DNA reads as TGTGCCAGCAGCCTCCCCCCCGGAGGAGAGACCCAGTACTTC.

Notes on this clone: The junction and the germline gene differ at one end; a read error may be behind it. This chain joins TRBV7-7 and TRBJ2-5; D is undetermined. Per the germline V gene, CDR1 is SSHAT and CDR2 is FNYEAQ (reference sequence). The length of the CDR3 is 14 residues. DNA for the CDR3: TGTGCTAGCAGCTTGGCTAGACGCGGAGAGACCCAGTACTTC. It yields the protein CASSLARRGETQYF. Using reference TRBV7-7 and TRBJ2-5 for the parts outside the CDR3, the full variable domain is GAGVSQSPRYKVTKRGQDVTLRCDPISSHATLYWYQQALGQGPEFLTYFNYEAQPDKSGLPSDRFSAERPEGSISTLTIQRTEQRDSAMYRCASSLARRGETQYFGPGTRLLVL.

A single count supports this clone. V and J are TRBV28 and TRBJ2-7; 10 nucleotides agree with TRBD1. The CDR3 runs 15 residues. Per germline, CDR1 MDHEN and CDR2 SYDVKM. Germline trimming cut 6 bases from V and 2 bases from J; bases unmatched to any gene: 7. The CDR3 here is CASRPGQGFPYEQYF. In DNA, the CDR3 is TGTGCCAGCAGGCCGGGACAGGGGTTCCCCTACGAGCAGTACTTC. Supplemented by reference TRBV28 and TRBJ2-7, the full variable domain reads DVKVTQSSRYLVKRTGEKVFLECVQDMDHENMFWYRQDPGLGLRLIYFSYDVKMKEKGDIPEGYSVSREKKERFSLILESASTNQTSMYLCASRPGQGFPYEQYFGPGTRLTVT.

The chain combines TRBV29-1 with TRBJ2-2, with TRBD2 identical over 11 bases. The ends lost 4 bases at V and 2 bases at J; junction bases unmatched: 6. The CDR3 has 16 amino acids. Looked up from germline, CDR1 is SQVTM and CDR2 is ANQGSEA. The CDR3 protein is CSVVTGLAGNTGELFF. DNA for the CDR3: TGCAGCGTTGTGACCGGACTAGCGGGTAACACCGGGGAGCTGTTTTTT.

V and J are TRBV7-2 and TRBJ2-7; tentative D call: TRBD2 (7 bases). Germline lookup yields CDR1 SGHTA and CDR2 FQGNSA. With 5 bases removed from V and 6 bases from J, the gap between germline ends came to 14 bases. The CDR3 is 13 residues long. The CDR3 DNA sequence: TGTGCCAGCAGCCCCCAGCGGGACACCGAGCAGTACTTC. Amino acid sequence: CASSPQRDTEQYF.

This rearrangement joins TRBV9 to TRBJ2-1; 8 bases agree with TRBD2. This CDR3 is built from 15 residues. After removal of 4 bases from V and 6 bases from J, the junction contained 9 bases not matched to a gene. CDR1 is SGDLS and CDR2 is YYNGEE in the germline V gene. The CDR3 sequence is CASSSTGGIGNEQFF. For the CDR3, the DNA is TGTGCCAGCAGCTCGACGGGAGGGATCGGCAATGAGCAGTTCTTC.

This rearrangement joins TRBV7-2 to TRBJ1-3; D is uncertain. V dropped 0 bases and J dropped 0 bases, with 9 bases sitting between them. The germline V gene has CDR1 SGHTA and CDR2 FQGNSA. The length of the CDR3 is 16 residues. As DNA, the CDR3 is TGTGCCAGCAGCTTAGCGTTGGTCAGCTCTGGAAACACCATATATTTT. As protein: CASSLALVSSGNTIYF.

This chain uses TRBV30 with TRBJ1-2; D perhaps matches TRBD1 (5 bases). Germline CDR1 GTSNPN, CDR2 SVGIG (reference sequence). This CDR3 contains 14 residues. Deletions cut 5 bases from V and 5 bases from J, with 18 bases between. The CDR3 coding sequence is TGTGCCTGGGCTCTACCGGGGAGGGGTTATGGCTACACCTTC. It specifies CAWALPGRGYGYTF.

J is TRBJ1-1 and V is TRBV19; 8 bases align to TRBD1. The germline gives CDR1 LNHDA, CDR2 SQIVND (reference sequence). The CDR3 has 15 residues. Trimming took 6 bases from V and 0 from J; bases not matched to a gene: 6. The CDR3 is CASRKPGGVNTEAFF. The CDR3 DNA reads TGTGCCAGTAGGAAACCAGGGGGCGTGAACACTGAAGCTTTCTTT.

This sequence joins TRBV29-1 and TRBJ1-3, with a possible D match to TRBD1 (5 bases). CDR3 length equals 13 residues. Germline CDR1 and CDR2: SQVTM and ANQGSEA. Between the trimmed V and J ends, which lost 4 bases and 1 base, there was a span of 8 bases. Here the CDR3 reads CSVADISGNTIYF. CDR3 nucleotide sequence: TGCAGCGTTGCGGACATTTCTGGAAACACCATATATTTT.

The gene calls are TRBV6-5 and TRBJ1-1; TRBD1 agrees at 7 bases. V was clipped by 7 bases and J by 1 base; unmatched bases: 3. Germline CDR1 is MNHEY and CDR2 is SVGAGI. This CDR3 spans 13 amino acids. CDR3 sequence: CASTGTANTEAFF. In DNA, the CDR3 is TGTGCCAGCACCGGGACAGCGAACACTGAAGCTTTCTTT.

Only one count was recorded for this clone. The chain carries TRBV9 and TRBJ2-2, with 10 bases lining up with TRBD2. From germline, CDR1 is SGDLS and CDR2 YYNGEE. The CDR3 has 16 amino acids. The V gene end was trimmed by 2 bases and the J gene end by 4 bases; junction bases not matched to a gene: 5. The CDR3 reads CASSVTSGAFTGELFF. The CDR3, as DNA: TGTGCCAGCAGCGTCACTAGCGGGGCCTTCACCGGGGAGCTGTTTTTT.

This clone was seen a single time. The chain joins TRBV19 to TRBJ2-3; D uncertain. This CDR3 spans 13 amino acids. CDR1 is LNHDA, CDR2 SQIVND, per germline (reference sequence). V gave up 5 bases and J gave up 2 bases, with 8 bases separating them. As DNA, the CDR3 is TGTGCCAGTAGTCCACAGCCCACAGATACGCAGTATTTT. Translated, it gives CASSPQPTDTQYF.

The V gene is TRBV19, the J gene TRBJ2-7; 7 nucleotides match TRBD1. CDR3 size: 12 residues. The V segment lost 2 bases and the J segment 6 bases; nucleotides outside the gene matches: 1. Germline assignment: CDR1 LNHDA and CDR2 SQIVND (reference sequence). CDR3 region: CASSIRGREQYF. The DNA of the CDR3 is TGTGCCAGTAGTATAAGGGGGCGCGAGCAGTACTTC.

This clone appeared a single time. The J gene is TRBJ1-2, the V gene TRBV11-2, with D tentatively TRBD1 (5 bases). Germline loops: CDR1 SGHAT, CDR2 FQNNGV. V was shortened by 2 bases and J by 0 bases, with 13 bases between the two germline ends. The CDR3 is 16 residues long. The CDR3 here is CASSLRLTGTNYGYTF. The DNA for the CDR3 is TGTGCCAGCAGCTTACGGTTAACAGGCACTAACTATGGCTACACCTTC.

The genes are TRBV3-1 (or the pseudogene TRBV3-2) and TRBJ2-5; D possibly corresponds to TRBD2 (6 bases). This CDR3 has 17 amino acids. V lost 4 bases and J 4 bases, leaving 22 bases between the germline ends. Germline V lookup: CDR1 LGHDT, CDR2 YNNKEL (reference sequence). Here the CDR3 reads CASSPSRWGGERETQYF. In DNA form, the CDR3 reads TGTGCCAGCAGCCCATCCCGGTGGGGAGGCGAGCGAGAGACCCAGTACTTC.

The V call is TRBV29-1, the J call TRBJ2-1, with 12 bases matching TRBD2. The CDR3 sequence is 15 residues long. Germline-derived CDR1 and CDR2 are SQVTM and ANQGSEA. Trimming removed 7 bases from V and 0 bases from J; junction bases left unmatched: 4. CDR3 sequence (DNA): TGCAGCGCTTTGACTAGCGGGGGCTCCTACAATGAGCAGTTCTTC. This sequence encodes CSALTSGGSYNEQFF.

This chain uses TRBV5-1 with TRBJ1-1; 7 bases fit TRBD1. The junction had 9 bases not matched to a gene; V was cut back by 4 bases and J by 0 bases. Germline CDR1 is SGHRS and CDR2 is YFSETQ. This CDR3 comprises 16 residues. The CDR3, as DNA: TGCGCCAGCAGCCCGGAGACAACAGGGGTGAACACTGAAGCTTTCTTT. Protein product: CASSPETTGVNTEAFF.

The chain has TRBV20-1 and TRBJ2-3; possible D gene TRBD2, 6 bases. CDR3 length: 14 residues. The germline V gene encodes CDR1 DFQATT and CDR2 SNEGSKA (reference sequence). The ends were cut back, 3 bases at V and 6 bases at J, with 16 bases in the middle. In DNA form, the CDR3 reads TGCAGTGCTAGTTCCGGGAGAGAGGTCGATACGCAGTATTTT. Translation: CSASSGREVDTQYF.